This T cell receptor (beta chain) was sequenced for a study of blood T cell repertoires in COVID-19. Participants came from roughly 23 US areas, aged roughly 18 to 89 years. Donors were grouped by their self-reported clinical history. Trimming left V 4 bases short and J 0 bases short, with 3 bases between. The V gene's germline CDR1 is ENHRY and CDR2 SYGVKD. The CDR3 loop spans 12 amino acids. Assay: immunoSEQ multiplex PCR; the TCRdb copy retains only in-frame clones and omits some. The sample has fewer than 400,000 clones, approximately 89% seen once; the top ten hold 1.5% to 2%. This receptor was obtained from a woman aged 25 to 39 who had recovered from COVID-19. Sequencing was carried out using PBMCs or T cells enriched from blood (not recorded which). The chain carries TRBV10-3 and TRBJ1-1; D unresolved. The DNA of the CDR3 is TGTGCCATCAGTGCCATGAACACTGAAGCTTTCTTT. Residues: CAISAMNTEAFF.